Below, 26 T cell receptor beta chains from the same sample are listed, as sequenced in a study of identical twins. TCRdb reanalysed the 5' RACE reads using MiXCR and keeps one entry per CDR3 protein. This sample yields over 600,000 distinct CDR3 sequences, of which approximately 22% are seen a single time; around 4.5% belongs to the top ten. These sequences were also reported in another study, on T cells expressing NK-cell markers.

The sequencing input was PBMCs. These receptors came from a woman aged 18-29 years in good health.

The chain combines TRBV6-5 with TRBJ2-1; 10 bases line up with TRBD2. Per germline, CDR1 MNHEY and CDR2 SVGAGI. This CDR3 is 15 amino acids long. Unmatched junction bases numbered 5, after V lost 2 bases and J lost 7 bases. CDR3 residues: CASSYRAGGQNEQFF. The CDR3 bases are TGTGCCAGCAGTTACCGAGCGGGAGGGCAAAATGAGCAGTTCTTC.

The chain uses TRBV7-2 and TRBJ2-1; D may be TRBD2 (5 bases). Germline assignment: CDR1 SGHTA and CDR2 FQGNSA. V shed 4 bases and J shed 9 bases, with 13 bases lying between them. CDR3 length: 13 residues. CDR3 DNA: TGTGCCAGCAGCTCGACTGGGAGAGGTGAGCAGTTCTTC. Amino acid sequence: CASSSTGRGEQFF. The variable domain in full, with the rest retrieved from reference TRBV7-2 and TRBJ2-1, is GAGVSQSPSNKVTEKGKDVELRCDPISGHTALYWYRQSLGQGLEFLIYFQGNSAPDKSGLPSDRFSAERTGGSVSTLTIQRTQQEDSAVYLCASSSTGRGEQFFGPGTRLTVL.

The CDR3 spells CSASGVTEAFF. CDR3 nucleotide sequence: TGCAGTGCTAGTGGGGTCACTGAAGCTTTCTTT. The V call is TRBV20-1, the J call TRBJ1-1; D gene unclear. Germline CDR1 DFQATT, CDR2 SNEGSKA (reference sequence). V lost 3 bases and J lost 4, with 6 bases in between. This CDR3 is built from 11 residues.

This chain connects TRBV7-9 to TRBJ2-1, with D possibly being TRBD1 (5 bases). The CDR3 length is 16 residues. CDR1 and CDR2 (germline): SEHNR, FQNEAQ (reference sequence). Trimming stripped 5 bases from V and 9 bases from J, with 23 bases between. The CDR3 loop reads CASSPLRMPRVGEQFF. CDR3 DNA: TGTGCCAGCAGCCCCTTACGGATGCCCAGGGTGGGTGAGCAGTTCTTC.

V gene TRBV3-1 combines with J gene TRBJ2-1; D is unclear. Germline assignment: CDR1 LGHDT and CDR2 YNNKEL (reference sequence). The CDR3 runs 11 residues. The CDR3 nucleotides read TGTGCTTGCAGGCAAACCAATGAGCAGTTCTTC. Translated: CACRQTNEQFF.

The rearrangement uses TRBV18 and TRBJ2-6; unclear D gene. The germline V gene encodes CDR1 KGHSH and CDR2 LQKENI. The CDR3 runs 15 residues. V shed 3 bases and J shed 6 bases, with 12 bases lying between them. CDR3 region: CASSPGSYQANVLTF. CDR3 DNA: TGTGCCAGCTCACCGGGTAGTTATCAGGCCAACGTCCTGACTTTC.

The table lists this clonotype with a few counts. This sequence joins TRBV6-1 and TRBJ2-3; no definite D call. From germline, CDR1 is MNHNS and CDR2 SASEGT. V was pared by 8 bases and J by 2 bases, with 11 bases between. This CDR3 is built from 13 residues. The CDR3 loop reads CASADINTDTQYF. CDR3 coding DNA: TGTGCCAGCGCAGACATCAACACAGATACGCAGTATTTT.

This clonotype was picked up a small number of times. The J gene is TRBJ2-1, the V gene TRBV5-1; 8 bases are shared with TRBD2. This CDR3 has 15 amino acids. With V trimmed by 4 bases and J by 9 bases, 12 bases remained unmatched. The germline V gene encodes CDR1 SGHRS and CDR2 YFSETQ. The chain's CDR3 is CASSPAAGALGEQFF. CDR3 nucleotide sequence: TGCGCCAGCAGCCCAGCAGCGGGGGCTCTGGGTGAGCAGTTCTTC.

The chain uses TRBV7-6 and TRBJ2-1; D perhaps matches TRBD2 (5 bases). Per the germline V gene, CDR1 is SGHVS and CDR2 is FNYEAQ. With 5 bases removed from V and 8 bases from J, the gap between germline ends came to 13 bases. The CDR3 is 13 amino acids. The CDR3 loop reads CASSLKDGDEQFF. CDR3 DNA: TGTGCCAGCAGCCTAAAAGACGGGGATGAGCAGTTCTTC.

The chain is built from TRBV11-3 and TRBJ2-3; D may be TRBD1 or TRBD2 (7 bases each). Trimming took 1 base from V and 7 from J, leaving 15 bases between them. CDR1 and CDR2 from the germline V gene are SGHNT and YENEEA. This CDR3 is built from 15 residues. CDR3 protein: CASSLVQGRGNTQYF. Here the CDR3 DNA reads TGTGCCAGCAGCTTAGTACAGGGGAGGGGGAATACGCAGTATTTT.

This clonotype was seen repeatedly, ten times or more. Here the CDR3 DNA reads TGTGCCAGCAGTTTTAGGGCTACTGGGGCCAACGTCCTGACTTTC. This translates into CASSFRATGANVLTF. The chain uses TRBV12-3 or TRBV12-4 and TRBJ2-6; D call uncertain. The germline V and J ends were trimmed by 3 bases and 2 bases, with 8 bases remaining between them. CDR3 length: 15 residues.

This chain joins TRBV5-1 and TRBJ1-1; no reliable D call. The CDR3 contains 14 residues. Germline V gene sequence: CDR1 SGHRS, CDR2 YFSETQ. The germline V and J ends were trimmed by 5 bases and 0 bases, with 11 bases remaining between them. The CDR3 coding sequence is TGCGCCAGCAGAGGGCCCGGGGTGAACACTGAAGCTTTCTTT. This encodes CASRGPGVNTEAFF.

This clonotype was picked up many times. The gene calls are TRBV12-3 or TRBV12-4 and TRBJ1-5; 8 nucleotides agree with TRBD1. Trimming cost V 7 bases and J 3 bases; bases outside gene matches: 5. There are 14 residues in the CDR3. The CDR3 is CASTGTGFNQPQHF. The CDR3 DNA follows: TGTGCCAGCACCGGGACAGGTTTCAATCAGCCCCAGCATTTT.

This clonotype was detected many times. The chain uses TRBV5-6 and TRBJ1-2, with 8 bases identical to TRBD1. The ends lost 0 bases at V and 4 bases at J; junction bases unmatched: 11. This CDR3 has 17 residues. The germline V gene encodes CDR1 SGHDT and CDR2 YYEEEE. This chain's CDR3 is CASSLGTGRVGGYGYTF. For the CDR3, the DNA is TGTGCCAGCAGCTTGGGGACAGGGAGAGTTGGAGGCTATGGCTACACCTTC.

This clonotype was counted a few times. The V and J genes are TRBV20-1 and TRBJ2-7; D is unresolved. Germline CDR1 reads DFQATT; CDR2 reads SNEGSKA (reference sequence). CDR3 length equals 14 residues. V was pared by 6 bases and J by 6 bases, with 21 bases between. CDR3: CSADAAQRPGEQYF. For the CDR3, the DNA is TGCAGTGCCGACGCGGCGCAGCGCCCCGGCGAGCAGTACTTC.

This clonotype was recorded a few times. For the CDR3, the DNA is TGTGCCAGCAGCCCCGACGGGCGCAATGAGCAGTTCTTC. It yields the protein CASSPDGRNEQFF. V gene TRBV3-1 combines with J gene TRBJ2-1; D remains ambiguous. V was trimmed by 4 bases and J by 6 bases, leaving 10 bases between them. The CDR3 contains 13 residues. Germline V gene lookup returns CDR1 LGHDT and CDR2 YNNKEL (reference sequence).

This clonotype has ten or more counts. The chain links TRBV5-1 to TRBJ2-3, with D perhaps matching TRBD1 or TRBD2 (5 bases each). This CDR3 comprises 14 residues. V lost 4 bases and J 8 bases, leaving 17 bases between the germline ends. Looked up from germline, CDR1 is SGHRS and CDR2 is YFSETQ. In DNA, the CDR3 is TGCGCCAGCAGCGTAAAGGGGCCTGAGGGTACGCAGTATTTT. Residues: CASSVKGPEGTQYF.

This clonotype was picked up a small number of times. The J gene is TRBJ2-3, the V gene TRBV20-1; 9 bases are a match to TRBD2. The CDR3 covers 14 residues. CDR1 is DFQATT and CDR2 is SNEGSKA in the germline V gene (reference sequence). Trimming removed 4 bases from V and 3 bases from J; junction bases left unmatched: 5. In DNA, the CDR3 is TGCAGTGCTACACTAGCGGGTACAACAGATACGCAGTATTTT. Its protein product is CSATLAGTTDTQYF.

In this sample, this clonotype turned up a few times. V is TRBV5-1 and J is TRBJ2-5, with a weak D call TRBD2 (5 bases). The CDR3 runs to 15 residues. CDR1 is SGHRS and CDR2 is YFSETQ in the germline V gene. Trimming removed 4 bases at V and 4 bases at J, with 17 bases between. CDR3 bases: TGCGCCAGCAGCCGAGATCCGGGGAAAGCAGAGACCCAGTACTTC. Protein: CASSRDPGKAETQYF.

This clonotype was seen more than once but under ten times. The chain uses TRBV4-3 and TRBJ2-7; the match to TRBD2 covers 7 bases. Germline CDR1 LGHNA, CDR2 YSLEER. Unmatched junction bases numbered 17, after V lost 0 bases and J lost 3 bases. This CDR3 is 19 amino acids long. Written as DNA, the CDR3 is TGCGCCAGCAGCCAAGAAGTCCCCAGGTTCGAGCGGGATAGCTACGAGCAGTACTTC. Its translation is CASSQEVPRFERDSYEQYF.

The chain is built from TRBV7-8 and TRBJ2-5; TRBD1 agrees at 9 bases. CDR3 length: 15 residues. J lost 6 bases, V lost 1 base, and 6 bases had no gene match. Per germline, CDR1 SGHVS and CDR2 FQNEAQ. CDR3 residues: CASSLVDRGGKTQYF. The CDR3 DNA sequence: TGTGCCAGCAGCTTAGTGGACAGGGGTGGAAAGACCCAGTACTTC.

This clonotype came up many times. The rearrangement uses TRBV20-1 and TRBJ2-7, with 10 bases matching TRBD2. CDR3 length: 15 residues. The germline V gene has CDR1 DFQATT and CDR2 SNEGSKA (reference sequence). V gave up 4 bases and J gave up 6 bases; unmatched junction bases: 12. The CDR3 sequence is CSAIDLLAGTFEQYF. As DNA, the CDR3 is TGCAGTGCTATCGACCTACTAGCGGGAACGTTCGAGCAGTACTTC.

The chain links TRBV5-1 to TRBJ2-7; D tentatively reads TRBD1 or TRBD2 (5 bases each). Germline CDR1 reads SGHRS; CDR2 reads YFSETQ. V shed 4 bases and J shed 2 bases, with 16 bases lying between them. The CDR3 totals 15 residues. CDR3 residues: CASSTFRDGAYEQYF. The CDR3 DNA sequence: TGCGCCAGCAGCACATTCCGGGACGGGGCCTACGAGCAGTACTTC.

The chain is built from TRBV3-1 and TRBJ2-1; 8 bases are a match to TRBD2. Germline loops: CDR1 LGHDT, CDR2 YNNKEL (reference sequence). CDR3 length: 16 amino acids. Trimming cost V 5 bases and J 5 bases; bases outside gene matches: 11. The CDR3 DNA reads as TGTGCCAGCAGCGAACTTCGCGGGGGGTACCACAATGAGCAGTTCTTC. Protein sequence: CASSELRGGYHNEQFF.

This clonotype was counted a few times. The CDR3 here is CSAKKQGTSYNEQFF. The CDR3 region has the DNA TGCAGTGCTAAAAAACAGGGAACGTCCTACAATGAGCAGTTCTTC. The chain is built from TRBV20-1 and TRBJ2-1; possibly TRBD1 for D (6 bases). The V gene lost 4 bases and the J gene lost 1 base, with 14 bases spanning the gap. Per germline, CDR1 DFQATT and CDR2 SNEGSKA (reference sequence). The CDR3 is 15 residues long.

The chain recombines TRBV20-1 with TRBJ2-3; D is uncertain. The CDR3 sequence is 13 residues long. Germline V gene data show CDR1 as DFQATT and CDR2 as SNEGSKA (reference sequence). Trimming removed 3 bases from V and 0 bases from J, with 7 bases in between. The CDR3: CSASRQSTDTQYF. The CDR3 nucleotides are TGCAGTGCTAGTCGTCAGAGCACAGATACGCAGTATTTT.